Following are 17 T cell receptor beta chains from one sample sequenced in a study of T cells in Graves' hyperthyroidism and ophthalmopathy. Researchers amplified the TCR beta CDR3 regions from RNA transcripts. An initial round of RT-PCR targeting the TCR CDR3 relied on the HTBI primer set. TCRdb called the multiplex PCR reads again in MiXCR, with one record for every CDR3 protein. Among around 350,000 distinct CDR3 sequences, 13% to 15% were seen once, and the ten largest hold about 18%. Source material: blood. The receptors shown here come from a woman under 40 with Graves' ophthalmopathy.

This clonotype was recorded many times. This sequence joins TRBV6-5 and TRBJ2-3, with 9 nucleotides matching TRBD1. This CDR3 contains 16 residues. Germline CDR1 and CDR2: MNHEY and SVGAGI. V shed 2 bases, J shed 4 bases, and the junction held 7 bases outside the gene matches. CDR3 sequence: CASSYRTGVGPDTQYF. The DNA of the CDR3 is TGTGCCAGCAGTTACCGGACAGGGGTGGGTCCAGATACGCAGTATTTT.

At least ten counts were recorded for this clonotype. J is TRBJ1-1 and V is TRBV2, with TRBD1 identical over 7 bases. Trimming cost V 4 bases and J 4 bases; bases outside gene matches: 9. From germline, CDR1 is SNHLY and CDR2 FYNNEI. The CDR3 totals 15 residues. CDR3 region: CASSVMAGGGTEAFF. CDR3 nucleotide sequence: TGTGCCAGCAGTGTAATGGCAGGGGGTGGCACTGAAGCTTTCTTT.

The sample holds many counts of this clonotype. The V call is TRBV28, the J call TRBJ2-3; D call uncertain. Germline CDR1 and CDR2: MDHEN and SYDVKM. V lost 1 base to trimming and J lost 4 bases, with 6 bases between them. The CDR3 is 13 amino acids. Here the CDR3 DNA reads TGTGCCAGCAGTTTATCCCGGGCAGATACGCAGTATTTT. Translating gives CASSLSRADTQYF.

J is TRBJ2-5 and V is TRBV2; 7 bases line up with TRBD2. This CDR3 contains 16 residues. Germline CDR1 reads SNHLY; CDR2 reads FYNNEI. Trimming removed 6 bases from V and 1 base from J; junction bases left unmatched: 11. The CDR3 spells CASSGAGDGPQETQYF. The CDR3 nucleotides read TGTGCCAGCAGCGGGGCGGGGGACGGGCCCCAAGAGACCCAGTACTTC.

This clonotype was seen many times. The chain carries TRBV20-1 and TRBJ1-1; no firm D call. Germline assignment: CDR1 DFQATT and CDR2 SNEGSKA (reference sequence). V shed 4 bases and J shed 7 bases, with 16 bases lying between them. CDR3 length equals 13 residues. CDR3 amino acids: CSAKVYREIEAFF. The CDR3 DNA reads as TGCAGTGCTAAGGTTTACCGGGAAATTGAAGCTTTCTTT.

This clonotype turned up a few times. This CDR3 is CASSYQALSTEAFF. In DNA, the CDR3 is TGTGCCAGCAGTTACCAAGCCTTGAGCACTGAAGCTTTCTTT. V and J are TRBV6-6 and TRBJ1-1; D call uncertain. The CDR3 has 14 residues. Deletions cut 2 bases from V and 4 bases from J, with 11 bases between. Germline lookup yields CDR1 MNHNY and CDR2 SVGAGI (reference sequence).

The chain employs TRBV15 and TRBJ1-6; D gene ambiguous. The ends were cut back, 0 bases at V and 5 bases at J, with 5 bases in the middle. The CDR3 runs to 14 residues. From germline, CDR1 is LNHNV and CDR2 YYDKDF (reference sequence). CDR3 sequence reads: CATSREKDNSPLHF. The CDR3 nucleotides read TGTGCCACCAGCAGAGAGAAGGATAATTCACCCCTCCACTTT.

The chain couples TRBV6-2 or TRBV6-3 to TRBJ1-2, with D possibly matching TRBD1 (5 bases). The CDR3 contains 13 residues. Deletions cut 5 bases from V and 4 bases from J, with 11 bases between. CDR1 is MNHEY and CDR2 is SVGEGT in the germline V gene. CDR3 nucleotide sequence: TGTGCCAGCAGTAATCAGGGCACCTATGGCTACACCTTC. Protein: CASSNQGTYGYTF.

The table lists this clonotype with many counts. The CDR3, as DNA: TGCAGCGTTGAGGGTAGGGGGCTCGTTCAGTACTTC. Protein: CSVEGRGLVQYF. V is TRBV29-1 and J is TRBJ2-4; 7 nucleotides agree with TRBD1. Germline CDR1 and CDR2: SQVTM and ANQGSEA. V was pared by 3 bases and J by 11 bases, with 7 bases of the junction left unmatched. This CDR3 spans 12 amino acids.

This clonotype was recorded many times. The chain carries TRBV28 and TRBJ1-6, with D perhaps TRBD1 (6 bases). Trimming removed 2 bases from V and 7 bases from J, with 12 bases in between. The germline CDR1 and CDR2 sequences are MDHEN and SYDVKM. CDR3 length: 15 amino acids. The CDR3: CASSLQGGGNSPLHF. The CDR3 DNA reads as TGTGCCAGCAGTTTACAGGGAGGGGGAAATTCACCCCTCCACTTT. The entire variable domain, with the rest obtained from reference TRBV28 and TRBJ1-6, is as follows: DVKVTQSSRYLVKRTGEKVFLECVQDMDHENMFWYRQDPGLGLRLIYFSYDVKMKEKGDIPEGYSVSREKKERFSLILESASTNQTSMYLCASSLQGGGNSPLHFGNGTRLTVT.

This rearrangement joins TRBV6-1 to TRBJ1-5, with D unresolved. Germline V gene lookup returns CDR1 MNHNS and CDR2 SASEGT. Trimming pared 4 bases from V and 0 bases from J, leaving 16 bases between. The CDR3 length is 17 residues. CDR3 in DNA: TGTGCCAGCAGTGGACGCTTGGGAGGTGCTAGCAATCAGCCCCAGCATTTT. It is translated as CASSGRLGGASNQPQHF.

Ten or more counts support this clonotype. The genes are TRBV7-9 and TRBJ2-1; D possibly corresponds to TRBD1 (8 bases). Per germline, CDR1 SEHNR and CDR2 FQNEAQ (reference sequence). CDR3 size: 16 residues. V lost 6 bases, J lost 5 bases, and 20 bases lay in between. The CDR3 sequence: CASRLTLTGGDNEQFF. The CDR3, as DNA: TGTGCCAGCAGACTAACCCTTACAGGGGGGGACAATGAGCAGTTCTTC. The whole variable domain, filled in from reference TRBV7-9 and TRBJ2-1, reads DTGVSQNPRHKITKRGQNVTFRCDPISEHNRLYWYRQTLGQGPEFLTYFQNEAQLEKSRLLSDRFSAERPKGSFSTLEIQRTEQGDSAMYLCASRLTLTGGDNEQFFGPGTRLTVL.

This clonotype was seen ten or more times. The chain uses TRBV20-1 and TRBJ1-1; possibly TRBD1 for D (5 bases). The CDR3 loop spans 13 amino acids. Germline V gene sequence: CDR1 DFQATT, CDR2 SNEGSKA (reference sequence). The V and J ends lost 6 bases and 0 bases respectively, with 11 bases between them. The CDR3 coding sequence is TGCAGTGCCACACCGGGGCTGAACACTGAAGCTTTCTTT. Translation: CSATPGLNTEAFF.

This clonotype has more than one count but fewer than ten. The CDR3 nucleotides are TGTGCCAGCACCCTTGGATCTGGAAACACCATATATTTT. It encodes CASTLGSGNTIYF. The chain is built from TRBV9 and TRBJ1-3, with unresolved D. CDR1 and CDR2 from the germline V gene are SGDLS and YYNGEE. Between the trimmed V and J ends, which lost 6 bases and 1 base, there was a span of 8 bases. This CDR3 is 13 amino acids long.

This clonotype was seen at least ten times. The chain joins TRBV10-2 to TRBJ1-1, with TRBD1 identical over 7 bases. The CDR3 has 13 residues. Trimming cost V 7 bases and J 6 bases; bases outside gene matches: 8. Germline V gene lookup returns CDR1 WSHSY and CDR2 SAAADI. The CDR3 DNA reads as TGCGCCAGCATTCGTACAGGGGTGCCTGAAGCTTTCTTT. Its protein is CASIRTGVPEAFF.

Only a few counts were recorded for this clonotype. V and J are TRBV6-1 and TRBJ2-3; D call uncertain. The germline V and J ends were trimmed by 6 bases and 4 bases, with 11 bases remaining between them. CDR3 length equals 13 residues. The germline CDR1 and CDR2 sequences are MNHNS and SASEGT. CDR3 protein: CASRDLSPDTQYF. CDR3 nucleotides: TGTGCCAGCAGGGACCTGAGTCCAGATACGCAGTATTTT.

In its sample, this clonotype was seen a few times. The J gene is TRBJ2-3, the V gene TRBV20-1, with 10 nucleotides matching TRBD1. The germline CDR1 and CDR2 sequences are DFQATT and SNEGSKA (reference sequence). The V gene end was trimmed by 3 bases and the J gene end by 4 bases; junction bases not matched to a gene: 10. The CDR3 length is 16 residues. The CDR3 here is CSASRLTGGSSDTQYF. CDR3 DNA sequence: TGCAGTGCTAGCCGGCTGACAGGGGGCTCATCAGATACGCAGTATTTT.